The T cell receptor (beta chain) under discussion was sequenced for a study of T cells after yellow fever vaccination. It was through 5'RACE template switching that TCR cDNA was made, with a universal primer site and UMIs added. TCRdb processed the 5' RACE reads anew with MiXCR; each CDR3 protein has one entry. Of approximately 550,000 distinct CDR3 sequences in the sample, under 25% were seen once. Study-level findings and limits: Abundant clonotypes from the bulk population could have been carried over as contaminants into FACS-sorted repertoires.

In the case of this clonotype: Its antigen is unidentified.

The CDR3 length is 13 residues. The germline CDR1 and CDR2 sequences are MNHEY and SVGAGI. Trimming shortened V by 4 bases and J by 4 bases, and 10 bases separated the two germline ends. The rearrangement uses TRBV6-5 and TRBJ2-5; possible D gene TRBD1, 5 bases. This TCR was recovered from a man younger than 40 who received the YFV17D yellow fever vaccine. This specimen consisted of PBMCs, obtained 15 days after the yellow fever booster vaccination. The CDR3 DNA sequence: TGTGCCAGCAGTTTCTGGCAGGGAGAGACCCAGTACTTC. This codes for CASSFWQGETQYF.